What follows describes a single TCR beta chain. Then a second PCR, running about 7 to 11 cycles, was carried out with a sample-barcoded 5' primer and a J-beta primer mix. Each CDR3 protein is one row after TCRdb ran MiXCR on the 5' RACE reads. The data hold over a million distinct CDR3 sequences, with around 59% observed a single time. Germline values: CDR1 MNHEY, CDR2 SMNVEV (reference sequence). V lost 3 bases and J lost 3; bases outside the gene matches: 6. This CDR3 comprises 16 residues. The source of the sample is a study of blood T cells in healthy people across ages. The V gene is TRBV27, the J gene TRBJ2-2, with 8 positions matching TRBD1. The sequenced sample consisted of blood. The receptor's source is a man aged 18 to 29 in good health. The CDR3 here is CASSFQGAQDTGELFF. DNA of the CDR3: TGTGCCAGCAGTTTCCAGGGGGCGCAGGACACCGGGGAGCTGTTTTTT.